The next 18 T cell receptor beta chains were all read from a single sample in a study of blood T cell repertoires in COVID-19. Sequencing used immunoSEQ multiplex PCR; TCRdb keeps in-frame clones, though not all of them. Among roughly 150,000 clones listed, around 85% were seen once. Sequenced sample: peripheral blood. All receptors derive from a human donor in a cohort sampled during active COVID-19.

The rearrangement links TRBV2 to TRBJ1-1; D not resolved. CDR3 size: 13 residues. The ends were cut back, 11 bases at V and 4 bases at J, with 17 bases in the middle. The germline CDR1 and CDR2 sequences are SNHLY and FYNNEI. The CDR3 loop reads CASTGVAGTEAFF. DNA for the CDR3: TGTGCCTCTACCGGGGTGGCGGGCACTGAAGCTTTCTTT.

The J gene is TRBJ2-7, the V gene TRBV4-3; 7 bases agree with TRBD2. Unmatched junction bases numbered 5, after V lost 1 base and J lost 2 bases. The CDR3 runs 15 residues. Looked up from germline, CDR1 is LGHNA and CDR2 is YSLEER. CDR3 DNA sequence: TGCGCCAGCAGCCAAGGGAGAAGCGGGGCCTACGAGCAGTACTTC. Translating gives CASSQGRSGAYEQYF.

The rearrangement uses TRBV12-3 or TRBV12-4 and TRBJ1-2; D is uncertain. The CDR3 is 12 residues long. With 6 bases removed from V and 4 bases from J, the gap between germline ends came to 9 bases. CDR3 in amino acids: CASRATGYGYTF. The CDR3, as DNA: TGTGCCAGCAGGGCGACGGGCTATGGCTACACCTTC.

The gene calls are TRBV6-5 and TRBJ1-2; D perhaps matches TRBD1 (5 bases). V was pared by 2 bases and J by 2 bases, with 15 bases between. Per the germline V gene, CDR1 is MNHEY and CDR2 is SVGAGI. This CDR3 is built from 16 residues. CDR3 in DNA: TGTGCCAGCAGTTACACCCGGGACTCATCGAACTATGGCTACACCTTC. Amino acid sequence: CASSYTRDSSNYGYTF.

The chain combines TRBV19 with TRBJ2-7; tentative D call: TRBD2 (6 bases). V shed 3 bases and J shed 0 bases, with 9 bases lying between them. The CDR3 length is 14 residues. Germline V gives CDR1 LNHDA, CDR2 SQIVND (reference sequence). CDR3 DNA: TGTGCCAGTAGTATTCGGGGGTACTCCTACGAGCAGTACTTC. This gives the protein CASSIRGYSYEQYF.

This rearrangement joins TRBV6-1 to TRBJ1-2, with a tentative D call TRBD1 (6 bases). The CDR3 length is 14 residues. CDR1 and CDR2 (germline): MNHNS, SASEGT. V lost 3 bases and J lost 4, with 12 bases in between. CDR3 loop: CASSEGARGYGYTF. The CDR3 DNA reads TGTGCCAGCAGTGAGGGCGCCAGGGGCTATGGCTACACCTTC.

CDR3 nucleotides: TGTGCCAGTAGCCCCGACAGGGTAAGCGAGCAGTACTTC. Residues: CASSPDRVSEQYF. The chain is built from TRBV19 and TRBJ2-7; 7 bases match TRBD1. The CDR3 contains 13 residues. V lost 6 bases and J lost 6; bases outside the gene matches: 8. Per the germline V gene, CDR1 is LNHDA and CDR2 is SQIVND (reference sequence).

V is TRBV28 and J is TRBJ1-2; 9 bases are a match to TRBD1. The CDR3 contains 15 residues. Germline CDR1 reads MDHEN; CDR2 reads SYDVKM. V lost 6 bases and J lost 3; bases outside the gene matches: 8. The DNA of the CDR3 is TGTGCCAGCAGAGTGGGACAGGGATATCACTATGGCTACACCTTC. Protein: CASRVGQGYHYGYTF.

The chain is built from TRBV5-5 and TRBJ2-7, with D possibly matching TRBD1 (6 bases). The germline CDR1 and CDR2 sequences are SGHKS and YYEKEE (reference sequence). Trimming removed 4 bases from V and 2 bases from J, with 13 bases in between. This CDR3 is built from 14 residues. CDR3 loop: CASSRLGQPYEQYF. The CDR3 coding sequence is TGTGCCAGCAGCCGCCTAGGACAGCCCTACGAGCAGTACTTC.

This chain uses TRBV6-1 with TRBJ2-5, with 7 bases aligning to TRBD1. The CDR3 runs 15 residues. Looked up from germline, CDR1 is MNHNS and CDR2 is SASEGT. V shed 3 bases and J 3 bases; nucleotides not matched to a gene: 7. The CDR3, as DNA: TGTGCCAGCAGTGAGACAGGGTTAAGGGAAGAGACCCAGTACTTC. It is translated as CASSETGLREETQYF.

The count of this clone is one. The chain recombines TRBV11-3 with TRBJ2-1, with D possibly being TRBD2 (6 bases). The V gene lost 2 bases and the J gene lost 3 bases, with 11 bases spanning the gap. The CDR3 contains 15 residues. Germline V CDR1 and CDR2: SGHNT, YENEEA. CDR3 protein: CASSLRGSGYNEQFF. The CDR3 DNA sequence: TGTGCCAGCAGCTTACGGGGGAGTGGCTACAATGAGCAGTTCTTC.

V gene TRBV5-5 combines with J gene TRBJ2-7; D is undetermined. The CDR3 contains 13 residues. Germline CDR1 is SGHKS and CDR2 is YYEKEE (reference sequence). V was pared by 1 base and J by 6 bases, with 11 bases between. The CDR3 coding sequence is TGTGCCAGCAGCTTGAGTCCCGCGCGCGAGCAGTACTTC. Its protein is CASSLSPAREQYF. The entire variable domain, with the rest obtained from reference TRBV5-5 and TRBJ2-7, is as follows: DAGVTQSPTHLIKTRGQQVTLRCSPISGHKSVSWYQQVLGQGPQFIFQYYEKEERGRGNFPDRFSARQFPNYSSELNVNALLLGDSALYLCASSLSPAREQYFGPGTRLTVT.

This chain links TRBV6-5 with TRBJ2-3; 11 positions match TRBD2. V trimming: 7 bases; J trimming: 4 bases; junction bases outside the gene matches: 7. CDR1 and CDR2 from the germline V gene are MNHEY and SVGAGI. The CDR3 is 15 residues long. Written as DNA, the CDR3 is TGTGCCAGCACCCTACTAGCGGGAGTTCCAGATACGCAGTATTTT. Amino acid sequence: CASTLLAGVPDTQYF.

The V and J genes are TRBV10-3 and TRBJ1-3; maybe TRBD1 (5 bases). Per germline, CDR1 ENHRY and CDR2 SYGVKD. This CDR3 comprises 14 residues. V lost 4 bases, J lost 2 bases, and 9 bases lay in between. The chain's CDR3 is CAISVQGTGNTIYF. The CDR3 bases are TGTGCCATCAGTGTTCAGGGTACTGGAAACACCATATATTTT.

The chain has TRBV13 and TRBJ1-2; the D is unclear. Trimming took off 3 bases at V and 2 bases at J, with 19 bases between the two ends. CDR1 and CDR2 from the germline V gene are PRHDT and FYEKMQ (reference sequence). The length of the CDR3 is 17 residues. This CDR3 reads CASSFRRRLTANYGYTF. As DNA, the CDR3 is TGTGCCAGCAGCTTTCGCAGGCGCCTCACTGCGAACTATGGCTACACCTTC.

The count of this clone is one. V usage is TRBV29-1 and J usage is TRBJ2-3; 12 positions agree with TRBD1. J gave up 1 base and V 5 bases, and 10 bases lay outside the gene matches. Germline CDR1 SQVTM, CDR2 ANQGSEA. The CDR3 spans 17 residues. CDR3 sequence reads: CSVLSGTGGAGTDTQYF. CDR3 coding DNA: TGCAGCGTTCTCTCCGGGACAGGGGGCGCGGGCACAGATACGCAGTATTTT.

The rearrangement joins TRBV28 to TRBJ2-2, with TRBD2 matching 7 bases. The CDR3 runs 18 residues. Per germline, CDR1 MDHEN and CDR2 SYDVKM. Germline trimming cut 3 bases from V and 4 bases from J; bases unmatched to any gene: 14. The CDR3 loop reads CASSFGGRALLLTGELFF. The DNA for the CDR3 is TGTGCCAGCAGTTTCGGTGGGAGGGCTCTGTTGCTCACCGGGGAGCTGTTTTTT. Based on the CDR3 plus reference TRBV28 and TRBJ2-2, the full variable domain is DVKVTQSSRYLVKRTGEKVFLECVQDMDHENMFWYRQDPGLGLRLIYFSYDVKMKEKGDIPEGYSVSREKKERFSLILESASTNQTSMYLCASSFGGRALLLTGELFFGEGSRLTVL.

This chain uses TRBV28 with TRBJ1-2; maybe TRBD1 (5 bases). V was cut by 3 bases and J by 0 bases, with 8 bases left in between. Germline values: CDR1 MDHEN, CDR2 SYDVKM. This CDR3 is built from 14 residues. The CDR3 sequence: CASSLGQTNYGYTF. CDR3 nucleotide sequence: TGTGCCAGCAGTTTGGGGCAGACTAACTATGGCTACACCTTC.